This T cell receptor beta chain is from a study of blood T cell repertoires in COVID-19. The CDR3 runs 14 residues. Per germline, CDR1 MDHEN and CDR2 SYDVKM. V was pared by 7 bases and J by 6 bases, with 9 bases of the junction left unmatched. The assay was immunoSEQ multiplex PCR, and TCRdb's table has in-frame clones only and misses some. The sample consists of some 260,000 clones, approximately 89% of them appearing once. This receptor was identified in a woman in her 70s with COVID-19, enrolled during active disease. Material: peripheral blood. The rearrangement uses TRBV28 and TRBJ1-5, with 7 bases lining up with TRBD1. The CDR3, as DNA: TGTGCCAGCATCTCGGGGACAGTAACTCAGCCCCAGCATTTT. Its translation: CASISGTVTQPQHF.